Listed below are T cell receptor beta chains from one sample, sequenced in a study of post-analysis software for immune sequencing data. One entry per CDR3 protein results from TCRdb running MiXCR on the PCR reads. The table includes about 820,000 distinct CDR3 sequences, approximately 50% detected once. Sequencing was carried out using blood. All receptors derive from a girl aged 10 to 17 with multiple sclerosis. Both conserved end residues are part of each CDR3.

j_gene	v_gene	CDR3aa
TRBJ2-3	TRBV19	CASSYQRNTDTQYF
TRBJ1-5	TRBV5-1	CASSLDGVDQPQHF
TRBJ2-1	TRBV20-1	CSALAEVSYNEQFF
TRBJ2-3	TRBV7-2	CAGKFRPGTDTQYF
TRBJ2-7	TRBV11-1	CASTGDRGTYEQYF
TRBJ2-7	TRBV3-1	CASHGTSGSYEQYF
TRBJ2-7	TRBV6-4	CASSGPLRGTATYEQYF
TRBJ2-1	TRBV20-1	CSPMGPAYNEQFF
-	TRBV10-2	CASGPAGGHEQYF
TRBJ2-3	TRBV5-1	CASSLDRGWDTQYF
TRBJ2-1	TRBV7-3	CASSLRGGGWNEQFF
TRBJ1-2	TRBV20-1	CSANLGTNYGYTF
TRBJ1-2	TRBV6-5	CASTADRGGYKYGYTF
TRBJ2-7	TRBV29-1	CSAGTRYSYEQYF
TRBJ2-1	TRBV5-5	CASSLGMAGDPYNEQFF
TRBJ2-3	TRBV6-4	CASSDSAGYTQYF
TRBJ2-1	TRBV5-5	CASSGTGNSEQFF
TRBJ2-5	TRBV20-1	CSALVAGGQYF
TRBJ2-7	TRBV10-3	CAISESGTMSLEQYF
TRBJ2-1	TRBV10-3	CAIRGTETYNEQFF